The 29 T cell receptor beta chains given below trace back to one sample, sequenced in a study of CD8 T cells in Susac syndrome. RNA in amounts of roughly 0.5 to 1 ug was reverse transcribed with random hexamers. TCRdb reprocessed the immunoSEQ multiplex PCR reads via MiXCR and lists one record per CDR3 protein. The sample contains a few hundred thousand distinct CDR3 sequences, about 95% of which appear only once. Source material: CD4+ T cells from PBMCs. All receptors come from a human donor with multiple sclerosis.

This clonotype occurred a few times. One junction end does not reproduce the germline sequence, and a read error may be involved. The rearrangement uses TRBV5-1 and TRBJ2-1; D is possibly TRBD2 (5 bases). CDR3 length: 12 residues. The germline V gene encodes CDR1 SGHRS and CDR2 YFSETQ. CDR3 sequence (DNA): TGTGCCAGCAGCTTAGCGCGCAATGAGCAGTTCTTC. It translates to CASSLARNEQFF.

J is TRBJ2-7 and V is TRBV3-1, with no clear D. The CDR3 spans 13 residues. V was trimmed by 0 bases and J by 6 bases, leaving 9 bases between them. Per germline, CDR1 LGHDT and CDR2 YNNKEL (reference sequence). The DNA for the CDR3 is TGTGCCAGCAGCCAAGAACTAACACCCGAGCAGTACTTC. This gives the protein CASSQELTPEQYF.

The chain recombines TRBV28 with TRBJ2-7; TRBD1 aligns across 8 bases. The J segment lost 2 bases and the V segment lost 8 bases, leaving 8 bases of the junction unmatched. This CDR3 comprises 14 residues. The germline V gene has CDR1 MDHEN and CDR2 SYDVKM. CDR3 bases: TGTGCCAGCTCAAGACCGGGACAGGCCTACGAGCAGTACTTC. Its translation is CASSRPGQAYEQYF.

The rearrangement joins TRBV30 to TRBJ2-5; D gene unclear. This CDR3 has 10 amino acids. Germline lookup yields CDR1 GTSNPN and CDR2 SVGIG (reference sequence). The V and J ends lost 2 bases and 4 bases respectively, with 2 bases between them. The CDR3 DNA reads as TGTGCCTGGAGTCGAGAGACCCAGTACTTC. Translating it yields CAWSRETQYF.

The rearrangement joins TRBV20-1 to TRBJ2-5, with a weak D call TRBD1 (6 bases). Germline V gives CDR1 DFQATT, CDR2 SNEGSKA (reference sequence). With 5 bases removed from V and 1 base from J, the gap between germline ends came to 17 bases. The CDR3 totals 15 residues. This chain's CDR3 is CSAPQFGQIQETQYF. The CDR3 nucleotides read TGCAGTGCTCCCCAATTCGGACAGATCCAAGAGACCCAGTACTTC.

The chain links TRBV29-1 to TRBJ1-1; D is unclear. Trimming cost V 1 base and J 10 bases, with 13 bases left between them. CDR1 is SQVTM, CDR2 ANQGSEA, per germline. The CDR3 runs to 12 residues. The DNA of the CDR3 is TGCAGCGTTGAAGGATCGGGCCCGGGAGCTTTCTTT. Translated, it gives CSVEGSGPGAFF. The full variable domain, its missing parts supplied by reference TRBV29-1 and TRBJ1-1, is SAVISQKPSRDICQRGTSLTIQCQVDSQVTMMFWYRQQPGQSLTLIATANQGSEATYESGFVIDKFPISRPNLTFSTLTVSNMSPEDSSIYLCSVEGSGPGAFFGQGTRLTVV.

This chain joins TRBV20-1 and TRBJ1-2; D gene uncertain. CDR3 length equals 14 residues. Looked up from germline, CDR1 is DFQATT and CDR2 is SNEGSKA (reference sequence). Trimming shortened V by 0 bases and J by 2 bases, and 10 bases separated the two germline ends. CDR3 sequence reads: CSARDWAGNYGYTF. CDR3 nucleotides: TGCAGTGCTAGAGATTGGGCCGGGAACTATGGCTACACCTTC.

V and J are TRBV30 and TRBJ1-1; D is possibly TRBD1 (5 bases). The V gene's germline CDR1 is GTSNPN and CDR2 SVGIG (reference sequence). The CDR3 totals 15 residues. The V end lost 3 bases, the J end lost 7 bases, and 21 bases lay between the germline ends. CDR3 nucleotide sequence: TGTGCCTGGAGCTTTCTTGATGGGACGCCCCTTGAAGCTTTCTTT. This codes for CAWSFLDGTPLEAFF.

The rearrangement joins TRBV7-9 to TRBJ2-3; unclear D gene. Trimming left V 5 bases short and J 5 bases short, with 17 bases between. The CDR3 loop spans 15 amino acids. Germline V gives CDR1 SEHNR, CDR2 FQNEAQ (reference sequence). The CDR3 sequence: CASSRQTSGGDTQYF. The CDR3 nucleotides read TGTGCCAGCAGCCGTCAGACAAGTGGTGGAGATACGCAGTATTTT.

The CDR3 sequence is CSARATLNQPQHF. CDR3 nucleotide sequence: TGCAGTGCTAGAGCAACCCTCAATCAGCCCCAGCATTTT. The chain couples TRBV20-1 to TRBJ1-5; no reliable D call. Germline lookup yields CDR1 DFQATT and CDR2 SNEGSKA (reference sequence). This CDR3 region has 13 residues. V lost 1 base and J lost 3, with 7 bases in between.

The chain recombines TRBV7-9 with TRBJ2-7; D may be TRBD2 (6 bases). The length of the CDR3 is 17 residues. Germline V CDR1 and CDR2: SEHNR, FQNEAQ (reference sequence). Trimming removed 1 base at V and 3 bases at J, with 19 bases between. DNA for the CDR3: TGTGCCAGCAGCTTAGTTGGGGTCGGGGGAGCCAGCTACGAGCAGTACTTC. It codes for CASSLVGVGGASYEQYF.

The chain joins TRBV11-2 to TRBJ2-7; D could derive from TRBD1 or TRBD2 (6 bases each). Trimming shortened V by 7 bases and J by 3 bases, and 10 bases separated the two germline ends. Germline-derived CDR1 and CDR2 are SGHAT and FQNNGV. This CDR3 is 12 amino acids long. The DNA of the CDR3 is TGTGCCAGCAAAGGGGGAGGCTACGAGCAGTACTTC. This encodes CASKGGGYEQYF.

The sample holds one count of this clonotype. The chain links TRBV7-2 to TRBJ1-5; no definite D call. Germline-derived CDR1 and CDR2 are SGHTA and FQGNSA. The CDR3 consists of 12 residues. V lost 3 bases and J 7 bases, leaving 7 bases between the germline ends. CDR3 DNA: TGTGCCAGCAGCTTCAGGACCCAGCCCCAGCATTTT. It is translated as CASSFRTQPQHF.

The rearrangement uses TRBV9 and TRBJ2-7; 8 bases are shared with TRBD1. CDR3 length equals 15 residues. Germline CDR1 SGDLS, CDR2 YYNGEE. With V trimmed by 4 bases and J by 4 bases, 10 bases remained unmatched. CDR3 loop: CASSLQGEPRYEQYF. CDR3 coding DNA: TGTGCCAGCAGCCTACAGGGGGAACCACGGTACGAGCAGTACTTC.

V and J are TRBV29-1 and TRBJ2-7; possible D gene TRBD1, 6 bases. This CDR3 comprises 12 residues. Trimming shortened V by 8 bases and J by 9 bases, and 20 bases separated the two germline ends. Per germline, CDR1 SQVTM and CDR2 ANQGSEA. Written as DNA, the CDR3 is TGCAGCACCGGACACAACAGGGAAGGGCAGTACTTC. It specifies CSTGHNREGQYF.

This chain links TRBV2 with TRBJ1-2; TRBD1 agrees at 7 bases. Germline V CDR1 and CDR2: SNHLY, FYNNEI. The junction had 7 bases not matched to a gene; V was cut back by 2 bases and J by 4 bases. The CDR3 runs to 15 residues. For the CDR3, the DNA is TGTGCCAGCAGTGAACGGACAGGAGGCTTCTATGGCTACACCTTC. Protein product: CASSERTGGFYGYTF.

The CDR3 sequence: CASSSKGGVSEAFF. DNA for the CDR3: TGTGCCAGCAGCTCGAAGGGCGGGGTCAGTGAAGCTTTCTTT. This rearrangement joins TRBV7-9 to TRBJ1-1, with D hard to call. V lost 4 bases, J lost 7 bases, and 16 bases lay in between. The CDR3 contains 14 residues. Germline V gives CDR1 SEHNR, CDR2 FQNEAQ (reference sequence).

The chain combines TRBV2 with TRBJ2-5, with D maybe TRBD2 (5 bases). The CDR3 extends over 14 amino acids. Per germline, CDR1 SNHLY and CDR2 FYNNEI. The germline V and J ends were trimmed by 6 bases and 4 bases, with 15 bases remaining between them. The CDR3 spells CASSSLGSGETQYF. For the CDR3, the DNA is TGTGCCAGCAGCTCACTAGGGTCAGGAGAGACCCAGTACTTC.

The chain employs TRBV12-3 or TRBV12-4 and TRBJ2-4; either TRBD1 or TRBD2 may fit D (5 bases each). The V and J ends lost 6 bases and 11 bases respectively, with 11 bases between them. The CDR3 has 11 residues. CDR3: CASRNRDLQYF. Written as DNA, the CDR3 is TGTGCCAGCAGGAACCGGGACCTTCAGTACTTC.

Here the CDR3 reads CASTFAGANVLTF. CDR3 DNA: TGTGCCAGCACCTTTGCTGGGGCCAACGTCCTGACTTTC. This chain uses TRBV27 with TRBJ2-6; D is unclear. Germline V CDR1 and CDR2: MNHEY, SMNVEV (reference sequence). CDR3 length: 13 residues. V shed 7 bases and J shed 2 bases, with 6 bases lying between them.

This chain uses TRBV13 with TRBJ1-2, with D maybe TRBD1 (5 bases). The CDR3 extends over 12 amino acids. Germline V CDR1 and CDR2: PRHDT, FYEKMQ (reference sequence). The germline V and J ends were trimmed by 5 bases and 7 bases, with 11 bases remaining between them. This chain's CDR3 is CASSLRTFGYTF. The DNA of the CDR3 is TGTGCCAGCAGCCTAAGGACATTTGGCTACACCTTC. Supplemented by reference TRBV13 and TRBJ1-2, the full variable domain reads AAGVIQSPRHLIKEKRETATLKCYPIPRHDTVYWYQQGPGQDPQFLISFYEKMQSDKGSIPDRFSAQQFSDYHSELNMSSLELGDSALYFCASSLRTFGYTFGSGTRLTVV.

This chain links TRBV11-1 with TRBJ1-1; 7 bases align to TRBD1. The germline V gene encodes CDR1 SGHAT and CDR2 FQDESV (reference sequence). V dropped 1 base and J dropped 2; count of bases not matched to a gene: 22. This CDR3 spans 21 amino acids. The CDR3 is CASSLGSLRGTQGQKNTEAFF. DNA of the CDR3: TGTGCCAGCAGCTTAGGGAGCCTGCGGGGCACCCAGGGACAGAAAAACACTGAAGCTTTCTTT.

The chain recombines TRBV6-5 with TRBJ2-5, with a tentative D call TRBD2 (6 bases). Trimming shortened V by 5 bases and J by 4 bases, and 17 bases separated the two germline ends. Germline CDR1 and CDR2: MNHEY and SVGAGI. This CDR3 region has 15 residues. The CDR3 loop reads CASSPLLTSIETQYF. In DNA form, the CDR3 reads TGTGCCAGCAGTCCCTTACTGACTAGTATAGAGACCCAGTACTTC.

The chain has TRBV6-5 and TRBJ1-6; tentatively, D is TRBD1 (5 bases). This CDR3 spans 15 amino acids. V lost 5 bases and J lost 4, with 12 bases in between. Germline CDR1 is MNHEY and CDR2 is SVGAGI. The CDR3 DNA reads as TGTGCCAGCAGTCCGTCCCGACAGTATAATTCACCCCTCCACTTT. Residues: CASSPSRQYNSPLHF.

The chain has TRBV3-1 and TRBJ2-1; 10 nucleotides agree with TRBD2. After removal of 6 bases from V and 8 bases from J, the junction contained 7 bases not matched to a gene. Germline V gives CDR1 LGHDT, CDR2 YNNKEL (reference sequence). This CDR3 has 14 amino acids. The CDR3 DNA sequence: TGTGCCAGCAGTCCTACTAGCGGGAAAGATGAGCAGTTCTTC. Its protein product is CASSPTSGKDEQFF.

V is TRBV5-1 and J is TRBJ2-7, with 9 bases lining up with TRBD1. V shed 7 bases and J 3 bases; nucleotides not matched to a gene: 8. The CDR3 is 14 amino acids. Germline V gene data show CDR1 as SGHRS and CDR2 as YFSETQ. CDR3 in amino acids: CASQLGTGLYEQYF. The CDR3 DNA is TGCGCCAGCCAACTTGGGACAGGGCTCTACGAGCAGTACTTC.

CDR3 nucleotide sequence: TGCAGCGGGCGTGGGACAGGCGACTATGGCTACACCTTC. This codes for CSGRGTGDYGYTF. This chain uses TRBV29-1 with TRBJ1-2; 8 bases agree with TRBD1. This CDR3 spans 13 amino acids. The V gene's germline CDR1 is SQVTM and CDR2 ANQGSEA. Trimming at V came to 7 bases and at J to 3 bases, leaving 7 bases not matched to a gene.

The J gene is TRBJ2-7, the V gene TRBV6-4; a possible D gene is TRBD2 (5 bases). V lost 6 bases to trimming and J lost 8 bases, with 17 bases between them. The CDR3 is 13 amino acids. The germline V gene encodes CDR1 MRHNA and CDR2 SNTAGT. The DNA of the CDR3 is TGTGCCAGCAGCGAGGGAGCCAATGGGCAGCAGTACTTC. It codes for CASSEGANGQQYF.

The CDR3 DNA sequence: TGTGCCAGCAGTTTATTTCCCGGGACAGGGAATGAAAAACTGTTTTTT. This encodes CASSLFPGTGNEKLFF. The chain combines TRBV27 with TRBJ1-4; 9 bases map to TRBD1. V gave up 1 base and J gave up 5 bases; unmatched junction bases: 5. This CDR3 is 16 amino acids long. Per germline, CDR1 MNHEY and CDR2 SMNVEV (reference sequence).